These 27 T cell receptor beta chains share one sample of origin, sequenced in a study of coeliac disease. General study findings and limits: Active celiac intraepithelial and lamina propria samples had lower TRB and TRG clonality than control samples.

Libraries were prepared by immunoSEQ multiplex PCR; TCRdb keeps only in-frame clonotypes and omits some of them. The data contain 600 to 800 clones, around two thirds of them singletons. These receptors' antigens are unknown. Sequencing was carried out using intraepithelial lymphocytes from the gut. These receptor sequences come from a woman in her 30s with active celiac disease.

This chain joins TRBV15 and TRBJ1-2; no clear D gene. Germline CDR1 reads LNHNV; CDR2 reads YYDKDF (reference sequence). The ends were cut back, 4 bases at V and 4 bases at J, with 22 bases in the middle. CDR3 length: 17 amino acids. The CDR3 region is CATSKRKGCGKTYGYTF. In DNA form, the CDR3 reads TGTGCCACCAGCAAGCGGAAAGGGTGTGGAAAGACCTATGGCTACACCTTC.

In its sample, this clone was seen a few times. This chain uses TRBV7-2 with TRBJ1-2; D call uncertain. CDR1 is SGHTA, CDR2 FQGNSA, per germline. This CDR3 contains 14 residues. Trimming took off 1 base at V and 1 base at J, with 7 bases between the two ends. CDR3 region: CASSLDLSNYGYTF. The DNA for the CDR3 is TGTGCCAGCAGCTTAGATCTCAGTAACTATGGCTACACCTTC.

The chain joins TRBV7-9 to TRBJ1-1, with a tentative D call TRBD1 (6 bases). CDR3 length: 16 residues. Trimming removed 2 bases at V and 1 base at J, with 14 bases between. From germline, CDR1 is SEHNR and CDR2 FQNEAQ (reference sequence). CDR3 bases: TGTGCCAGCAGCTTAAGGGGGGGGGAGTGGAACACTGAAGCTTTCTTT. This translates into CASSLRGGEWNTEAFF. The entire variable domain, with the rest obtained from reference TRBV7-9 and TRBJ1-1, is as follows: DTGVSQNPRHKITKRGQNVTFRCDPISEHNRLYWYRQTLGQGPEFLTYFQNEAQLEKSRLLSDRFSAERPKGSFSTLEIQRTEQGDSAMYLCASSLRGGEWNTEAFFGQGTRLTVV.

In this sample, this clone turned up a few times. The chain employs TRBV4-1 and TRBJ2-4; 7 bases fit TRBD2. The CDR3 sequence is 15 residues long. V trimming: 2 bases; J trimming: 9 bases; junction bases outside the gene matches: 10. Germline values: CDR1 MGHRA, CDR2 YSYEKL. The CDR3 DNA reads TGCGCCAGCAGCCAATCTAGCGAAACGGGGGGCATTCAGTACTTC. Translated, it gives CASSQSSETGGIQYF.

This clone turned up a few times. This chain's CDR3 is CASSRIGLAGGVYNEQFF. The CDR3 DNA sequence: TGCGCCAGCAGCCGGATTGGACTAGCGGGAGGCGTTTACAATGAGCAGTTCTTC. The J gene is TRBJ2-1, the V gene TRBV4-1, with 14 bases fitting TRBD2. Germline V CDR1 and CDR2: MGHRA, YSYEKL. V was clipped by 4 bases and J by 4 bases; unmatched bases: 9. The CDR3 runs to 18 residues.

The chain uses TRBV5-1 and TRBJ2-7, with D possibly TRBD2 on 5 matching bases. Germline V CDR1 and CDR2: SGHRS, YFSETQ. The CDR3 runs 14 residues. Trimming took off 2 bases at V and 1 base at J, with 10 bases between the two ends. The CDR3 loop reads CASSLAAPSYEQYF. CDR3 in DNA: TGCGCCAGCAGCTTAGCGGCCCCTTCCTACGAGCAGTACTTC.

The chain recombines TRBV5-1 with TRBJ2-3, with 7 nucleotides matching TRBD2. After removal of 2 bases from V and 3 bases from J, the junction contained 6 bases not matched to a gene. The germline V gene has CDR1 SGHRS and CDR2 YFSETQ. CDR3 size: 15 residues. This CDR3 is CASSFPLAATDTQYF. DNA for the CDR3: TGCGCCAGCAGCTTTCCCCTAGCGGCGACAGATACGCAGTATTTT. Full variable domain (missing parts from reference TRBV5-1 and TRBJ2-3): KAGVTQTPRYLIKTRGQQVTLSCSPISGHRSVSWYQQTPGQGLQFLFEYFSETQRNKGNFPGRFSGRQFSNSRSEMNVSTLELGDSALYLCASSFPLAATDTQYFGPGTRLTVL.

The V and J genes are TRBV2 and TRBJ1-4; D gene uncertain. V was shortened by 6 bases and J by 2 bases, with 7 bases between the two germline ends. The germline V gene has CDR1 SNHLY and CDR2 FYNNEI. The length of the CDR3 is 13 residues. The CDR3 DNA reads TGTGCCAGCAGGCGGGTGACTAATGAAAAACTGTTTTTT. It translates to CASRRVTNEKLFF.

The V call is TRBV6-1, the J call TRBJ2-7, with D possibly being TRBD1 (6 bases). The CDR3 covers 15 residues. CDR1 and CDR2 (germline): MNHNS, SASEGT. Trimming removed 1 base at V and 2 bases at J, with 12 bases between. The DNA for the CDR3 is TGTGCCAGCAGTGAAGATGAGGGACACCCCTACGAGCAGTACTTC. This codes for CASSEDEGHPYEQYF.

V usage is TRBV2 and J usage is TRBJ2-3; the D gene is possibly TRBD1 (5 bases). Germline lookup yields CDR1 SNHLY and CDR2 FYNNEI. The V and J ends lost 8 bases and 6 bases respectively, with 21 bases between them. This CDR3 has 15 residues. The CDR3 DNA is TGTGCCAGCGGTTTAGACAAGGGGCCCTGGGATACGCAGTATTTT. This gives the protein CASGLDKGPWDTQYF.

The chain couples TRBV5-1 to TRBJ1-2, with 7 bases fitting TRBD1. The CDR3 loop spans 15 amino acids. Germline values: CDR1 SGHRS, CDR2 YFSETQ. V trimming: 2 bases; J trimming: 4 bases; junction bases outside the gene matches: 8. CDR3 nucleotides: TGCGCCAGCAGCTTCTCTAAGGGGGCAGGCTATGGCTACACCTTC. Its protein is CASSFSKGAGYGYTF.

This clone was picked up a small number of times. This chain connects TRBV14 to TRBJ1-2; D ambiguous. V was trimmed by 0 bases and J by 4 bases, leaving 21 bases between them. Germline V gene data show CDR1 as SGHDN and CDR2 as FVKESK. The CDR3 is 18 residues long. CDR3 region: CASSQDMAGVTFLYGYTF. The CDR3 DNA reads TGTGCCAGCAGCCAAGATATGGCAGGCGTCACCTTCCTCTATGGCTACACCTTC.

J is TRBJ2-3 and V is TRBV7-2, with D tentatively TRBD1 (5 bases). V was pared by 3 bases and J by 2 bases, with 18 bases between. Germline V gene sequence: CDR1 SGHTA, CDR2 FQGNSA. The CDR3 sequence is 17 residues long. The CDR3 DNA sequence: TGTGCCAGCAGCTTGAGGTTAGACAGACTGATCACAGATACGCAGTATTTT. It is translated as CASSLRLDRLITDTQYF.

V is TRBV15 and J is TRBJ2-5; 10 bases map to TRBD1. CDR3 length equals 16 residues. The V segment lost 5 bases and the J segment 2 bases; nucleotides outside the gene matches: 8. Germline CDR1 LNHNV, CDR2 YYDKDF (reference sequence). The CDR3 sequence is CATSGDRGRGQETQYF. Here the CDR3 DNA reads TGTGCCACCAGCGGCGACAGGGGGCGCGGACAAGAGACCCAGTACTTC.

The rearrangement links TRBV11-2 to TRBJ2-7; 9 bases are a match to TRBD2. Trimming removed 0 bases from V and 7 bases from J; junction bases left unmatched: 7. The CDR3 covers 15 residues. Germline V lookup: CDR1 SGHAT, CDR2 FQNNGV. In DNA, the CDR3 is TGTGCCAGCAGCTTAGACCTAGCGGGAATGGGGGAGCAGTACTTC. Its protein product is CASSLDLAGMGEQYF.

This clone was counted a few times. The chain joins TRBV6-1 to TRBJ2-3, with D maybe TRBD1 (6 bases). The germline V and J ends were trimmed by 8 bases and 5 bases, with 11 bases remaining between them. Germline CDR1 and CDR2: MNHNS and SASEGT. The CDR3 spans 12 residues. The CDR3 DNA follows: TGTGCCAGCCTCGGACAGCAAGATACGCAGTATTTT. Amino acids: CASLGQQDTQYF.

V is TRBV30 and J is TRBJ1-1; D gene ambiguous. V lost 2 bases to trimming and J lost 10 bases, with 11 bases between them. Germline V gene data show CDR1 as GTSNPN and CDR2 as SVGIG (reference sequence). CDR3 length: 11 amino acids. This chain's CDR3 is CAWSSGSGAFF. CDR3 DNA sequence: TGTGCCTGGAGTTCTGGGTCAGGAGCTTTCTTT.

The rearrangement uses TRBV9 and TRBJ2-7; D possibly corresponds to TRBD1 (6 bases). CDR3 length: 14 amino acids. The germline CDR1 and CDR2 sequences are SGDLS and YYNGEE. V shed 0 bases and J shed 3 bases, with 10 bases lying between them. CDR3 sequence: CASSVGTENYEQYF. For the CDR3, the DNA is TGTGCCAGCAGCGTAGGGACAGAAAACTACGAGCAGTACTTC. The whole variable domain, remainder taken from reference TRBV9 and TRBJ2-7, is DSGVTQTPKHLITATGQRVTLRCSPRSGDLSVYWYQQSLDQGLQFLIQYYNGEERAKGNILERFSAQQFPDLHSELNLSSLELGDSALYFCASSVGTENYEQYFGPGTRLTVT.

This chain joins TRBV29-1 and TRBJ2-7; 14 bases align to TRBD2. V shed 7 bases and J 5 bases; nucleotides not matched to a gene: 4. CDR3 length: 13 amino acids. In germline, CDR1 is SQVTM, CDR2 ANQGSEA. CDR3 amino acids: CSAGTSGSHEQYF. CDR3 sequence (DNA): TGCAGCGCGGGGACTAGCGGGAGCCACGAGCAGTACTTC.

The gene calls are TRBV2 and TRBJ2-7; D remains ambiguous. Trimming left V 11 bases short and J 5 bases short, with 16 bases between. Germline CDR1 is SNHLY and CDR2 is FYNNEI. The CDR3 spans 12 residues. CDR3 amino acids: CACARTFNEQYF. The CDR3 DNA reads as TGTGCCTGCGCGCGTACGTTTAACGAGCAGTACTTC.

The chain employs TRBV6-1 and TRBJ2-3, with TRBD2 matching 13 bases. CDR1 is MNHNS, CDR2 SASEGT, per germline. The CDR3 covers 16 residues. V lost 4 bases, J lost 6 bases, and 7 bases stayed unmatched. Here the CDR3 reads CASSVLAGGYVDTQYF. For the CDR3, the DNA is TGTGCCAGCAGTGTACTAGCGGGGGGGTACGTTGATACGCAGTATTTT.

The V and J genes are TRBV5-6 and TRBJ2-3, with 8 bases fitting TRBD2. Germline values: CDR1 SGHDT, CDR2 YYEEEE. J gave up 5 bases and V 4 bases, and 6 bases lay outside the gene matches. The CDR3 covers 14 residues. CDR3 nucleotides: TGTGCCAGCAGCCACGGGGGGGTAGGAGATACGCAGTATTTT. Its protein product is CASSHGGVGDTQYF.

Written as DNA, the CDR3 is TGTGCCAGCAGCTTAGGGGACACAGTGAACACTGAAGCTTTCTTT. It translates to CASSLGDTVNTEAFF. This chain joins TRBV7-9 and TRBJ1-1, with TRBD1 as a possible D gene (6 bases). The CDR3 loop spans 15 amino acids. Looked up from germline, CDR1 is SEHNR and CDR2 is FQNEAQ (reference sequence). Trimming removed 1 base from V and 0 bases from J, with 9 bases in between.

The chain carries TRBV27 and TRBJ1-2; TRBD1 might be the D (6 bases). There are 14 residues in the CDR3. V lost 3 bases and J 3 bases, leaving 11 bases between the germline ends. CDR1 MNHEY and CDR2 SMNVEV come from the germline V gene (reference sequence). The DNA for the CDR3 is TGTGCCAGCAGTTTGGGGGCGACCTACTATGGCTACACCTTC. Its translation: CASSLGATYYGYTF.

This clone was detected a few times. The chain couples TRBV5-6 to TRBJ2-7, with D possibly matching TRBD2 (6 bases). Per germline, CDR1 SGHDT and CDR2 YYEEEE. CDR3 length equals 14 residues. Between the trimmed V and J ends, which lost 2 bases and 4 bases, there was a span of 13 bases. DNA for the CDR3: TGTGCCAGCAGCTTTGGGGGGAGTTTTTACGAGCAGTACTTC. Its translation: CASSFGGSFYEQYF.

The rearrangement joins TRBV28 to TRBJ2-1; maybe TRBD1 (5 bases). CDR3 length equals 13 residues. CDR1 is MDHEN, CDR2 SYDVKM, per germline. The V end was cut by 4 bases, the J end by 4 bases, with 8 bases between. The CDR3 DNA sequence: TGTGCCAGCAGTTCCCCAGGGTACAATGAGCAGTTCTTC. Translating gives CASSSPGYNEQFF.

This sequence joins TRBV27 and TRBJ1-1; a weak D match, TRBD1 (5 bases). The CDR3 consists of 15 residues. The germline CDR1 and CDR2 sequences are MNHEY and SMNVEV (reference sequence). The ends were cut back, 0 bases at V and 0 bases at J, with 8 bases in the middle. The CDR3 sequence: CASSLSGGMNTEAFF. In DNA, the CDR3 is TGTGCCAGCAGTTTATCTGGGGGGATGAACACTGAAGCTTTCTTT.